This record concerns one TCR beta chain sequence. Data came from immunoSEQ multiplex PCR; TCRdb stores just in-frame clones and leaves some out. The sample holds roughly 60,000 clones; 91% are singletons and the top ten take about 4.3%. Trimming stripped 5 bases from V and 3 bases from J, with 8 bases between. The CDR3 is made up of 14 amino acids. Looked up from germline, CDR1 is LNHDA and CDR2 is SQIVND (reference sequence). The sample belongs to a study of technical replicates of blood from a few donors. The sequenced material came from PBMCs. The gene calls are TRBV19 and TRBJ2-6; D is possibly TRBD2 (5 bases). The sequence came from a human donor in good health. Some clones in this sample may be carry-over from other donors' samples. CDR3 nucleotide sequence: TGTGCCAGTAGTCGGGGATTTGGGGCCAACGTCCTGACTTTC. Its translation: CASSRGFGANVLTF.